Listed here is a single T cell receptor beta chain. Its antigen remains unidentified. The sample comes from a study of monozygotic twins with cystic fibrosis. Germline CDR1 and CDR2: MNHEY and SMNVEV (reference sequence). The CDR3 consists of 15 residues. V lost 5 bases to trimming and J lost 6 bases, with 19 bases between them. TCRdb's table, derived via immunoSEQ multiplex PCR, lists solely in-frame clones and lacks some. The data show 13,000 to 15,000 clones, with approximately 90% seen just once and about 0.73% held by the top ten. Findings of the study overall: Median Simpson clonality of approximately 0.0091 suggested naive T cells predominated. Co-twins had the most similar V usage for 13 of 16 pairs, J for 8. Nucleotide-identical clonotype sharing was significantly higher within monozygotic CF twin pairs than between unrelated CF individuals. In this small cohort, shared CDR3 numbers showed no association with age, concordance or disease severity.

This clonotype was obtained from a boy between 10 and 17 years old with cystic fibrosis. The chain uses TRBV27 and TRBJ2-5; a weak D match, TRBD2 (6 bases). Sequencing was carried out using blood. CDR3 DNA: TGTGCCAGCAGTGTCTCGGGCGGCCGCGGGAAGACCCAGTACTTC. Amino acid sequence: CASSVSGGRGKTQYF.